This is a list of T cell receptor beta chains from one sample in a study of blood T cell repertoires in COVID-19. Sequencing used immunoSEQ multiplex PCR; TCRdb keeps in-frame clones, though not all of them. The sample holds some 100,000 clones, approximately 80% seen once. Sequencing was done on a sample of peripheral blood. The receptor set was obtained from a human donor in a cohort sampled during active COVID-19. Each CDR3 is given with its conserved first and last residue. Each record gives: D gene, V gene, clone size, CDR3 length, J gene, CDR3 DNA, CDR3 protein. The D gene is left open where the match is weak. Size values are once, few and many counts, or a class for expanded clones, and some rows have none.

.	TRBV7-2	.	14	TRBJ2-3	TGTGCCAGCAGCTTAGACGGTTTCACAGATACGCAGTATTTT	CASSLDGFTDTQYF
TRBD2	TRBV7-2	.	18	TRBJ2-7	TGTGCCAGCAGCTTAGGGGGATTTGCGGGGGGACTTTCCTACGAGCAGTACTTC	CASSLGGFAGGLSYEQYF
.	TRBV15	.	16	TRBJ2-5	TGTGCCACCAGCCGGACCCGAGGGGAGGTGGGGGAGACCCAGTACTTC	CATSRTRGEVGETQYF
.	TRBV5-1	.	13	TRBJ2-1	TGCGCCAGCAGCCTAAATAGTAACAATGAGCAGTTCTTC	CASSLNSNNEQFF
TRBD1	TRBV5-1	.	15	TRBJ2-1	TGCGCCAGCAGCTTACGGACAGGGTCGGTGAATGAGCAGTTCTTC	CASSLRTGSVNEQFF
TRBD1	TRBV24-1	.	15	TRBJ2-3	TGTGCCACCAGTGACTACAAACAGGGGGCAGATACGCAGTATTTT	CATSDYKQGADTQYF
.	TRBV4-3	.	17	TRBJ2-6	TGCGCCAGCAGCCAAGTCCTTCACAGCTCTGGGGCCAACGTCCTGACTTTC	CASSQVLHSSGANVLTF
.	TRBV5-1	.	15	TRBJ1-1	TGCGCCAGCCGATGGGTGACTATCGAGGCCACTGAAGCTTTCTTT	CASRWVTIEATEAFF
TRBD1	TRBV11-3	.	15	TRBJ1-3	TGTGCCAGCAGCTTAAGGACAGGGGTTGGAAACACCATATATTTT	CASSLRTGVGNTIYF
TRBD2	TRBV19	.	21	TRBJ2-6	TGTGCCAGTAGCCAATCCGGGACTAGCGGGGGAGAGAGCTCTGGGGCCAACGTCCTGACTTTC	CASSQSGTSGGESSGANVLTF
TRBD2	TRBV19	.	19	TRBJ2-3	TGTGCCAGTATGGGACTGCGGGGGGAAGAAAAATCTAGCACAGATACGCAGTATTTT	CASMGLRGEEKSSTDTQYF
.	TRBV11-3	.	14	TRBJ1-2	TGTGCCAGCAGCCTCCAACCGGACAGAGAGGGCTACACCTTC	CASSLQPDREGYTF
TRBD1	TRBV4-1	few	16	TRBJ1-5	TGCGCCAGCAGCCGGACAGGGGGCGCGAGCAATCAGCCCCAGCATTTT	CASSRTGGASNQPQHF
.	TRBV23-1	.	14	TRBJ2-7	TGCGCCAGCAGTCAATCGGAACTCGAGGACGAGCAGTACTTC	CASSQSELEDEQYF
.	TRBV19	.	13	TRBJ2-1	TGTGCCAGTAGTATGGACAGCTACAATGAGCAGTTCTTC	CASSMDSYNEQFF
TRBD2	TRBV4-1	.	17	TRBJ2-7	TGCGCCAGCAGCCAAGAGAGGGGACTAGCGGGAGTATACGAGCAGTACTTC	CASSQERGLAGVYEQYF
.	TRBV4-3	.	16	TRBJ2-3	TGCGCCAGCAGCCTGGGACTGCTATCCGGCACAGATACGCAGTATTTT	CASSLGLLSGTDTQYF
.	TRBV28	.	11	TRBJ2-1	TGTGCCAACGGGGTCTACAATGAGCAGTTCTTC	CANGVYNEQFF
.	TRBV5-5	.	14	TRBJ2-3	TGTGCCAGCAGCCCAACAGGGCACACAGATACGCAGTATTTT	CASSPTGHTDTQYF
.	TRBV6-2/TRBV6-3	.	15	TRBJ2-5	TGTGCCAGCAGTTACCTGGGCAGCAACCAAGAGACCCAGTACTTC	CASSYLGSNQETQYF
TRBD2	TRBV24-1	.	16	TRBJ2-1	TGTGCCACCAGTGATTTAGCGGGGGGGACCTACAATGAGCAGTTCTTC	CATSDLAGGTYNEQFF
.	TRBV30	.	11	TRBJ1-2	TGTGCCTGGAGTGGGTTGCGTGGCTACACCTTC	CAWSGLRGYTF
TRBD2	TRBV30	.	14	TRBJ2-1	TGTGCCTGGAGTCTGCTAGCGGGAGTTGTTGAGCAGTTCTTC	CAWSLLAGVVEQFF
.	TRBV6-6	.	14	TRBJ2-7	TGTGCCAGCAGTACCCAACAGGGATCCTACGAGCAGTACTTC	CASSTQQGSYEQYF